This T cell receptor (beta chain) originates from a study of patients and donors after allogeneic stem cell transplantation. The germline V gene encodes CDR1 SGHRS and CDR2 YFSETQ. Trimming removed 0 bases at V and 2 bases at J, with 9 bases between. The CDR3 is made up of 14 amino acids. TCRdb reprocessed the RT-PCR reads with MiXCR, giving one entry per CDR3 protein. The data contain about 960,000 distinct CDR3 sequences, under 20% of them singletons. The clonotype was recovered from a human donor who was either an allogeneic HSCT recipient or a stem cell or donor lymphocyte infusion donor (not recorded which). It is not recorded whose cells these are; they may come from a transplant donor. The source material was blood, either unsorted or a sorted T cell fraction (not recorded which). J is TRBJ2-7 and V is TRBV5-1; D might be TRBD2 (5 bases). CDR3 nucleotide sequence: TGCGCCAGCAGCTTGGTCGGGAACGCCTACGAGCAGTACTTC. The encoded protein is CASSLVGNAYEQYF.